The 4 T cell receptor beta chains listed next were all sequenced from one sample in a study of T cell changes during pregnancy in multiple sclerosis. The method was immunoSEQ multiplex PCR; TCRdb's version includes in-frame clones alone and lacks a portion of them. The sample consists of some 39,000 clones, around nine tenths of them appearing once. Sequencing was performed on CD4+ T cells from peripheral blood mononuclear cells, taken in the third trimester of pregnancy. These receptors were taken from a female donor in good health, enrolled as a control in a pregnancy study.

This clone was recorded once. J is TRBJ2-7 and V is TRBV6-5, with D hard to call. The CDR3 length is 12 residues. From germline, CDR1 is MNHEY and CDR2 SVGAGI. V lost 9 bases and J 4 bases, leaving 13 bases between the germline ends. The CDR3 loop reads CASHQTRYEQYF. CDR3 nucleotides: TGTGCCAGTCATCAGACGAGGTACGAGCAGTACTTC.

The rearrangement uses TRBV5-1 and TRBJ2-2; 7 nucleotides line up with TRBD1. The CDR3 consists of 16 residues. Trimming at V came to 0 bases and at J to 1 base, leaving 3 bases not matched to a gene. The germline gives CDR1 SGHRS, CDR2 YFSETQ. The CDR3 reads CASSLATGVNTGELFF. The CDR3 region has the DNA TGCGCCAGCAGCTTGGCCACAGGGGTGAACACCGGGGAGCTGTTTTTT.

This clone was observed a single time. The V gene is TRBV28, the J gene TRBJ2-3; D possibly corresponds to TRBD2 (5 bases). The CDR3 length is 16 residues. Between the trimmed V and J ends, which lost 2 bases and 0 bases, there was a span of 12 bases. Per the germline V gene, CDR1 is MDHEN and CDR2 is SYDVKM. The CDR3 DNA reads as TGTGCCAGCAGTTTAGTCTGGACTTCTAGCACAGATACGCAGTATTTT. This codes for CASSLVWTSSTDTQYF.

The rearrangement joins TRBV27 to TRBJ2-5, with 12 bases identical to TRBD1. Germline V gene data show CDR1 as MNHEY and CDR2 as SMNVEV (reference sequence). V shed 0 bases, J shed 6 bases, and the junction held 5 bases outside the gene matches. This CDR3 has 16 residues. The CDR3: CASSLSIGTGGQTQYF. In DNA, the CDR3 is TGTGCCAGCAGTTTATCGATAGGGACAGGGGGCCAGACCCAGTACTTC.